This entry describes one T cell receptor (beta chain). TCRdb independently ran MiXCR on the 5' RACE reads; one entry per CDR3 protein. The sample includes about 190,000 distinct CDR3 sequences, over 9.5% seen only once; the top ten take roughly 3.2%. The entry originates in a study of T-cell memory formation after mild COVID-19. Looked up from germline, CDR1 is DFQATT and CDR2 is SNEGSKA (reference sequence). Trimming cost V 5 bases and J 9 bases; bases outside gene matches: 3. This CDR3 comprises 13 residues. The TCR sequence derives from a man aged 18-30 years who had mild COVID-19 (a few samples of this study predate the infection). Cell type and time point are not known. The material sequenced was PBMCs or a T cell subset sorted from them (not recorded which). The chain combines TRBV20-1 with TRBJ2-1, with 14 positions matching TRBD2. The CDR3 DNA follows: TGCAGTGCTTTCGGGACTAGCGGGGGTGAGCAGTTCTTC. It translates to CSAFGTSGGEQFF.